This T cell receptor beta chain was captured by sequencing in a study of cytomegalovirus exposure and HLA in healthy donors. Study-wide results and limits: Most CMV-associated TCR beta chains appeared HLA-restricted in a later analysis.

As regards this clone: No antigen is known for it.

Researchers ran the PCR with 60 Vbeta and 13 Jbeta primers. Clones were read by immunoSEQ multiplex PCR, and TCRdb kept only the in-frame ones, dropping some. The sample holds around 100,000 clones, 80% to 85% seen once. Germline-derived CDR1 and CDR2 are SGHRS and YFSETQ. The V and J ends lost 3 bases and 3 bases respectively, with 9 bases between them. The CDR3 is 14 amino acids. This clonotype was obtained from a young man in good health and CMV-seropositive. The sequencing sample was made of PBMCs. This chain joins TRBV5-1 and TRBJ2-2; D perhaps matches TRBD2 (6 bases). The DNA for the CDR3 is TGCGCCAGCAGCTCCGGAGGGCACACCGGGGAGCTGTTTTTT. Translating it yields CASSSGGHTGELFF.